These 27 T cell receptor beta chains share one sample of origin, sequenced in a study of human T cells and chemical hapten exposure. TCRdb reanalysed the RACE reads using MiXCR and keeps one entry per CDR3 protein. The sample shows about 62,000 distinct CDR3 sequences, around 7% of them seen only once. Noted time point: pre-sensitization, week 0. Described treatment: therapeutic diphenylcyclopropenone sensitization with weekly scalp DPC. The sample was whole blood, taken in connection with sensitization to the hapten diphenylcyclopropenone (DPC). The source of these receptors is a woman aged 25 to 45 with alopecia areata. Some clones in this sample may be carry-over from other donors' samples.

This clonotype was picked up many times. The chain has TRBV7-9 and TRBJ2-3; D may be TRBD1 (6 bases). V was pared by 8 bases and J by 1 base, with 13 bases between. The CDR3 covers 14 residues. CDR1 and CDR2 (germline): SEHNR, FQNEAQ (reference sequence). The CDR3 nucleotides are TGTGCCAGCCTGTTGGGGGCTGGCACAGATACGCAGTATTTT. Translating it yields CASLLGAGTDTQYF.

In this sample, this clonotype turned up many times. The genes are TRBV5-1 and TRBJ1-1; tentative D call: TRBD1 (6 bases). The CDR3 runs 15 residues. The V gene's germline CDR1 is SGHRS and CDR2 YFSETQ. The V gene lost 5 bases and the J gene lost 3 bases, with 17 bases spanning the gap. The DNA for the CDR3 is TGCGCCAGCAGAACGCAGGGGAGGTCGGACACTGAAGCTTTCTTT. Protein product: CASRTQGRSDTEAFF. The whole variable domain, filled in from reference TRBV5-1 and TRBJ1-1, reads KAGVTQTPRYLIKTRGQQVTLSCSPISGHRSVSWYQQTPGQGLQFLFEYFSETQRNKGNFPGRFSGRQFSNSRSEMNVSTLELGDSALYLCASRTQGRSDTEAFFGQGTRLTVV.

This clonotype was counted many times. V and J are TRBV12-3 or TRBV12-4 and TRBJ2-7, with TRBD2 matching over 8 bases. The V segment lost 6 bases and the J segment 6 bases; nucleotides outside the gene matches: 10. This CDR3 region has 14 residues. The CDR3 DNA reads TGTGCCAGCAGCACAGGAGCCGCGGGAGGCGAGCAGTACTTC. This gives the protein CASSTGAAGGEQYF.

This clonotype was found many times. This rearrangement joins TRBV12-5 to TRBJ1-4; 7 nucleotides agree with TRBD1. With 0 bases clipped from V and 8 bases from J, the junction kept 6 bases outside the gene matches. The CDR3 totals 15 residues. Germline CDR1 LGHNT, CDR2 FRNRAP. The DNA of the CDR3 is TGTGCTAGTGGTTTGGTTAAGGGGGCTGAGGAAAAACTGTTTTTT. Translation gives CASGLVKGAEEKLFF.

The table lists this clonotype with many counts. The J gene is TRBJ1-4, the V gene TRBV5-1; D gene unclear. Germline values: CDR1 SGHRS, CDR2 YFSETQ. V dropped 4 bases and J dropped 0 bases, with 13 bases sitting between them. CDR3 length: 16 residues. CDR3 sequence: CASSPTPRATNEKLFF. The CDR3, as DNA: TGCGCCAGCAGCCCAACCCCAAGAGCAACTAATGAAAAACTGTTTTTT. Using reference TRBV5-1 and TRBJ1-4 for the parts outside the CDR3, the full variable domain is KAGVTQTPRYLIKTRGQQVTLSCSPISGHRSVSWYQQTPGQGLQFLFEYFSETQRNKGNFPGRFSGRQFSNSRSEMNVSTLELGDSALYLCASSPTPRATNEKLFFGSGTQLSVL.

Worth noting for this clonotype: A much larger clone sits a single nucleotide away, making a read error possible. This rearrangement joins TRBV6-5 to TRBJ2-2; D perhaps matches TRBD2 (5 bases). There are 13 residues in the CDR3. CDR1 is MNHEY, CDR2 SVGAGI, per germline. CDR3 in amino acids: CASRAPNTGKLFF. The CDR3, as DNA: TGTGCCAGCAGAGCTCCGAACACCGGGAAGCTGTTTTTT.

This clonotype showed up just a few times. The V and J genes are TRBV7-9 and TRBJ1-4; no clear D. CDR1 SEHNR and CDR2 FQNEAQ come from the germline V gene (reference sequence). This CDR3 comprises 14 residues. Trimming cost V 6 bases and J 6 bases, with 14 bases left between them. As DNA, the CDR3 is TGTGCCAGCAGGAATCTCGACCAGGATGAAAAACTGTTTTTT. As protein: CASRNLDQDEKLFF.

This sequence joins TRBV12-3 or TRBV12-4 and TRBJ1-2; D is ambiguous. V was clipped by 7 bases and J by 4 bases, with 7 bases between them. CDR3 length: 11 amino acids. CDR3 sequence (DNA): TGTGCCAGCATTGGGAGCTATGGCTACACCTTC. Translation: CASIGSYGYTF.

This clonotype was counted a few times. The chain carries TRBV6-5 and TRBJ1-4; D gene uncertain. There are 13 residues in the CDR3. The V gene's germline CDR1 is MNHEY and CDR2 SVGAGI. Deletions cut 6 bases from V and 5 bases from J, with 10 bases between. The CDR3 sequence is CASRSPGNEKLFF. The CDR3 nucleotides are TGTGCCAGCAGATCGCCGGGCAATGAAAAACTGTTTTTT.

The chain combines TRBV6-2 or TRBV6-3 with TRBJ1-1; no clear D. The CDR3 runs 15 residues. Trimming pared 7 bases from V and 3 bases from J, leaving 18 bases between. Germline assignment: CDR1 MNHEY and CDR2 SVGEGT. The CDR3 DNA sequence: TGTGCCAGCAAGCAAGACGGGATCCGGGACACTGAAGCTTTCTTT. Translation gives CASKQDGIRDTEAFF.

This clonotype has more than one count but fewer than ten. The V gene is TRBV11-3, the J gene TRBJ1-2; no reliable D call. V was clipped by 0 bases and J by 0 bases, with 11 bases between them. Germline V lookup: CDR1 SGHNT, CDR2 YENEEA. The CDR3 is 16 amino acids. The CDR3 DNA is TGTGCCAGCAGCTTAGATCCCACTGATACTAACTATGGCTACACCTTC. Translating gives CASSLDPTDTNYGYTF.

About this clonotype itself: A read error may explain this, as a much larger clone is one base away. The genes are TRBV6-5 and TRBJ1-2; maybe TRBD1 (6 bases). Looked up from germline, CDR1 is MNHEY and CDR2 is SVGAGI. CDR3 length equals 14 residues. The CDR3, as DNA: TGTGCCAGCAGGGCAAAGGGGGTGCTGGATGGCGACACCTTC. It codes for CASRAKGVLDGDTF.

This clonotype was recorded many times. The V call is TRBV6-5, the J call TRBJ2-7, with D perhaps given as TRBD1 or TRBD2 (6 bases each). The germline gives CDR1 MNHEY, CDR2 SVGAGI. The CDR3 is made up of 16 amino acids. V was pared by 0 bases and J by 1 base, with 13 bases between. CDR3 DNA sequence: TGTGCCAGCAGTTACTCAACAGGGCGGGGATCCTACGAGCAGTACTTC. Translation: CASSYSTGRGSYEQYF.

The chain joins TRBV5-5 to TRBJ2-7; no clear D. This CDR3 region has 14 residues. Trimming took off 2 bases at V and 0 bases at J, with 9 bases between the two ends. From germline, CDR1 is SGHKS and CDR2 YYEKEE (reference sequence). The CDR3 DNA reads as TGTGCCAGCAGCTTACTGAGAACCTCCTACGAGCAGTACTTC. As protein: CASSLLRTSYEQYF.

Turning to this clonotype: A much more abundant neighbour one base away suggests this may be a read error. The chain links TRBV5-1 to TRBJ2-3; 7 bases are shared with TRBD2. The CDR3 extends over 14 amino acids. From germline, CDR1 is SGHRS and CDR2 YFSETQ. The junction had 5 bases not matched to a gene; V was cut back by 3 bases and J by 4 bases. The CDR3 region has the DNA TGCGCCAGCAGCTACGGACTAGGGGCAGATACGCAGTATTTT. Translating it yields CASSYGLGADTQYF.

Many counts were recorded for this clonotype. V is TRBV4-2 and J is TRBJ1-1; D gene unclear. The CDR3 is 17 residues long. Germline CDR1 LGHNA, CDR2 YNFKEQ. Trimming took off 1 base at V and 7 bases at J, with 22 bases between the two ends. The CDR3 protein is CASSQVWVRGGPLEAFF. The CDR3 nucleotides are TGTGCCAGCAGCCAAGTTTGGGTTCGGGGAGGTCCTCTTGAAGCTTTCTTT.

This clonotype was observed many times. The chain couples TRBV7-2 to TRBJ2-1, with 16 bases that match TRBD2. This CDR3 is built from 17 residues. CDR1 and CDR2 (germline): SGHTA, FQGNSA. V lost 1 base, J lost 9 bases, and 6 bases stayed unmatched. CDR3: CASSLEGLAGGNGEQFF. For the CDR3, the DNA is TGTGCCAGCAGCTTAGAGGGACTAGCGGGGGGGAATGGTGAGCAGTTCTTC.

This clonotype was detected many times. The chain recombines TRBV7-8 with TRBJ1-3, with 8 positions matching TRBD1. CDR1 is SGHVS and CDR2 is FQNEAQ in the germline V gene. The length of the CDR3 is 17 residues. The V gene end was trimmed by 5 bases and the J gene end by 2 bases; junction bases not matched to a gene: 11. The CDR3 region is CASSPRTGIFAGNTIYF. CDR3 sequence (DNA): TGTGCCAGCAGCCCCCGGACAGGGATTTTCGCTGGAAACACCATATATTTT.

This clonotype was observed many times. The J gene is TRBJ2-1, the V gene TRBV20-1; D not certain. The length of the CDR3 is 15 residues. Germline CDR1 reads DFQATT; CDR2 reads SNEGSKA (reference sequence). V was cut by 6 bases and J by 0 bases, with 15 bases left in between. CDR3 DNA: TGCAGTGCCTGTAACCTAGGAATCTCCTACAATGAGCAGTTCTTC. It codes for CSACNLGISYNEQFF.

The J gene is TRBJ1-2, the V gene TRBV6-5; D uncertain. The germline V gene has CDR1 MNHEY and CDR2 SVGAGI. The CDR3 is 15 amino acids. V gave up 6 bases and J gave up 3 bases, with 17 bases separating them. The CDR3 DNA follows: TGTGCCAGCAGCCCTCGCAGGCGGCCTGACTATGGCTACACCTTC. Protein: CASSPRRRPDYGYTF.

This clonotype was seen ten or more times. This sequence joins TRBV3-1 and TRBJ1-3; 7 positions match TRBD1. The CDR3 covers 15 residues. CDR1 is LGHDT and CDR2 is YNNKEL in the germline V gene (reference sequence). With V trimmed by 3 bases and J by 3 bases, 5 bases remained unmatched. The CDR3 sequence: CASSHAGQFGNTIYF. The DNA of the CDR3 is TGTGCCAGCAGCCACGCGGGACAGTTTGGAAACACCATATATTTT.

This clonotype turned up a few times. The chain carries TRBV20-1 and TRBJ2-1; a weak D match, TRBD1 (6 bases). Germline values: CDR1 DFQATT, CDR2 SNEGSKA (reference sequence). V was cut by 5 bases and J by 12 bases, with 20 bases left in between. The CDR3 spans 13 residues. This CDR3 reads CSAHDATGNRQFF. The CDR3 DNA follows: TGCAGTGCTCATGACGCCACAGGGAACCGGCAGTTCTTC.

This clonotype was found many times. J is TRBJ1-2 and V is TRBV7-2, with 8 bases that match TRBD1. V trimming: 4 bases; J trimming: 8 bases; junction bases outside the gene matches: 6. Germline CDR1 SGHTA, CDR2 FQGNSA. CDR3 length: 13 amino acids. CDR3 amino acids: CASSYDRGGGYTF. CDR3 DNA: TGTGCCAGCAGCTACGACAGGGGTGGCGGCTACACCTTC. The whole variable domain, remainder taken from reference TRBV7-2 and TRBJ1-2, is GAGVSQSPSNKVTEKGKDVELRCDPISGHTALYWYRQSLGQGLEFLIYFQGNSAPDKSGLPSDRFSAERTGGSVSTLTIQRTQQEDSAVYLCASSYDRGGGYTFGSGTRLTVV.

This clonotype was detected a few times. The chain uses TRBV4-2 and TRBJ2-4, with D perhaps TRBD2 (6 bases). CDR1 is LGHNA, CDR2 YNFKEQ, per germline. The CDR3 is made up of 13 amino acids. V was shortened by 4 bases and J by 9 bases, with 13 bases between the two germline ends. The chain's CDR3 is CASSLGLFSIQYF. For the CDR3, the DNA is TGTGCCAGCAGCCTTGGACTATTTAGCATTCAGTACTTC.

This clonotype was seen more than once but under ten times. This sequence joins TRBV5-1 and TRBJ2-7, with 12 bases fitting TRBD1. CDR1 is SGHRS, CDR2 YFSETQ, per germline. The length of the CDR3 is 14 residues. Unmatched junction bases numbered 8, after V lost 2 bases and J lost 11 bases. The CDR3 DNA follows: TGCGCCAGCAGCTTCGGGGACAGGGGGCGTGAGAAGTACTTC. It specifies CASSFGDRGREKYF. The full variable domain, rest sourced from reference TRBV5-1 and TRBJ2-7, is KAGVTQTPRYLIKTRGQQVTLSCSPISGHRSVSWYQQTPGQGLQFLFEYFSETQRNKGNFPGRFSGRQFSNSRSEMNVSTLELGDSALYLCASSFGDRGREKYFGPGTRLTVT.

The gene calls are TRBV5-1 and TRBJ1-2; D unclear. Germline CDR1 and CDR2: SGHRS and YFSETQ. CDR3 size: 15 residues. V was clipped by 0 bases and J by 5 bases, with 14 bases between them. This chain's CDR3 is CASSLAGTWGYGYTF. The CDR3 DNA follows: TGCGCCAGCAGCTTGGCCGGCACTTGGGGATATGGCTACACCTTC.

This clonotype showed up many times. V and J are TRBV18 and TRBJ1-1; no definite D call. Germline CDR1 and CDR2: KGHSH and LQKENI. The V gene lost 3 bases and the J gene lost 6 bases, with 11 bases spanning the gap. The CDR3 loop spans 13 amino acids. CDR3 in DNA: TGTGCCAGCTCACCTTCAGTATACTCTGAAGCTTTCTTT. Encoded protein: CASSPSVYSEAFF.